This entry concerns a single T cell receptor (beta chain). Germline V lookup: CDR1 LNHDA, CDR2 SQIVND (reference sequence). The CDR3 covers 20 residues. The V segment lost 5 bases and the J segment 3 bases; nucleotides outside the gene matches: 17. This specimen comes from a study of shared T cell receptors in the human thymus. Libraries were prepared by immunoSEQ multiplex PCR; TCRdb keeps only in-frame clonotypes and omits some of them. The sample comprises approximately 400,000 clones, about 95% of which are singletons, and roughly 0.02% rests with the top ten. The TCR sequence derives from a human donor. The chain recombines TRBV19 with TRBJ2-1; 12 bases agree with TRBD2. The sequenced sample consisted of thymocytes. The CDR3 DNA is TGTGCCAGTAGTCATCTGCCTCCTAGCGGGAGGGGAAACTACTACAATGAGCAGTTCTTC. Its protein is CASSHLPPSGRGNYYNEQFF.